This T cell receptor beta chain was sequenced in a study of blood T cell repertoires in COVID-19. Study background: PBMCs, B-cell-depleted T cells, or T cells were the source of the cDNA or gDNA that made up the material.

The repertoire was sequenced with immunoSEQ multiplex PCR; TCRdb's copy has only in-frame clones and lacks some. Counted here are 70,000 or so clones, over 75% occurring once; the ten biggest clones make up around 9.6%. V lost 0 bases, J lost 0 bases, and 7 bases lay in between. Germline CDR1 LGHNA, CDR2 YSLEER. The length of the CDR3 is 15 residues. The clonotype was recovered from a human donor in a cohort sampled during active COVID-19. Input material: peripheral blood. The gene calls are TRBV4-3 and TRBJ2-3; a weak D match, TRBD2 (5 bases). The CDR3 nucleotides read TGCGCCAGCAGCCAAGACCAGCGGAGCACAGATACGCAGTATTTT. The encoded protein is CASSQDQRSTDTQYF.